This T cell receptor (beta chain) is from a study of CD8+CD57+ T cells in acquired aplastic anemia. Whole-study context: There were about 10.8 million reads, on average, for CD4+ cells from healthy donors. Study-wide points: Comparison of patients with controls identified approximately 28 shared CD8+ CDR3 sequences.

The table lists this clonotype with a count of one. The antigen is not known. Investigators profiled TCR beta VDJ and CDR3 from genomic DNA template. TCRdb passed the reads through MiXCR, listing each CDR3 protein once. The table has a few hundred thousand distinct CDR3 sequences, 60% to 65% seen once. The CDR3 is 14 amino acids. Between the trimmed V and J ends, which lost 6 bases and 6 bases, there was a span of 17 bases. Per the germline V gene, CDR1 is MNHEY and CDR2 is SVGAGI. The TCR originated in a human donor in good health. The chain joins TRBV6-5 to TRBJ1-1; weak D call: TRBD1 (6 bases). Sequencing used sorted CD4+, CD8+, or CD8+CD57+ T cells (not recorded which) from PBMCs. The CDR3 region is CASRGTGFSAEAFF. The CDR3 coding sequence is TGTGCCAGCAGGGGAACAGGGTTTAGCGCTGAAGCTTTCTTT.